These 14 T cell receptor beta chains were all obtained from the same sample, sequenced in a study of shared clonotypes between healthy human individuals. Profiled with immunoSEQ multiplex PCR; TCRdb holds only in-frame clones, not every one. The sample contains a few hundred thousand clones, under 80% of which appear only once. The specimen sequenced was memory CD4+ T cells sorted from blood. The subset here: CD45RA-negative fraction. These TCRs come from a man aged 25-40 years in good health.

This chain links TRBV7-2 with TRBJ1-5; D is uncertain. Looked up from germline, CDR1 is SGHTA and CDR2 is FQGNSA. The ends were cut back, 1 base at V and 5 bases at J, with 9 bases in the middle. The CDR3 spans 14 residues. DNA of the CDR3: TGTGCCAGCAGCTTAGTCTCCGGGGATCAGCCCCAGCATTTT. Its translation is CASSLVSGDQPQHF.

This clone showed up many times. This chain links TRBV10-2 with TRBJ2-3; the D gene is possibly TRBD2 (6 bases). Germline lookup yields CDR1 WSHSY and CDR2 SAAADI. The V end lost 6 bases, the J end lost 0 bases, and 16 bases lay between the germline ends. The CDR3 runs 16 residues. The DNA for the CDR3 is TGCGCCAGCAGGGGGGGTAGCAGATATAGCACAGATACGCAGTATTTT. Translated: CASRGGSRYSTDTQYF.

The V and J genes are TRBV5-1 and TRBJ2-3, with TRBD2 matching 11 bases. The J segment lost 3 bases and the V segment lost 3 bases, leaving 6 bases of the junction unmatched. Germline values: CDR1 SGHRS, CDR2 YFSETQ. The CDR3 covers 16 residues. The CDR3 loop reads CASSSGLAGRTDTQYF. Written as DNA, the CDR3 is TGCGCCAGCAGCTCTGGACTAGCGGGCCGGACAGATACGCAGTATTTT.

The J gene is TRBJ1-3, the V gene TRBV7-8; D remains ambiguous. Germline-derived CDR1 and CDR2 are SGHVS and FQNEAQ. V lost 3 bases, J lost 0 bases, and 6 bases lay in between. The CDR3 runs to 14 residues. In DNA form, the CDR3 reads TGTGCCAGCAGCTTTAAAGGCTCTGGAAACACCATATATTTT. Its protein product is CASSFKGSGNTIYF.

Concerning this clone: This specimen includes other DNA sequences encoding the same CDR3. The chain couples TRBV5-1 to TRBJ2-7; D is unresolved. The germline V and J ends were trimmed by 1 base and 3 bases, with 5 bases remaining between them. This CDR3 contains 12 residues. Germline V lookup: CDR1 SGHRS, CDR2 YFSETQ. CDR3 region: CASSLSGYEQYF. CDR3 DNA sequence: TGCGCCAGCAGCTTGAGTGGCTACGAGCAGTACTTC.

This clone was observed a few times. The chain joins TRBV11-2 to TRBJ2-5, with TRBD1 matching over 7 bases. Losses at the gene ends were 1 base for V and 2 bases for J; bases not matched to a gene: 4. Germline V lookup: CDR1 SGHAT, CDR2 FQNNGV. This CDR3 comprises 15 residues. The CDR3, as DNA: TGTGCCAGCAGCTTAGGTAGCAGGGGGCAAGAGACCCAGTACTTC. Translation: CASSLGSRGQETQYF.

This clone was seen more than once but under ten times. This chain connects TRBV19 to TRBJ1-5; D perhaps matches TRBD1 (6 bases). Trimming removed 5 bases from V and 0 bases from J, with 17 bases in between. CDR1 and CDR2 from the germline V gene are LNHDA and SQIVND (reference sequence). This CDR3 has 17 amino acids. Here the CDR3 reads CASSDVASGASNQPQHF. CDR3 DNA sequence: TGTGCCAGTAGTGACGTCGCCTCAGGGGCTAGCAATCAGCCCCAGCATTTT.

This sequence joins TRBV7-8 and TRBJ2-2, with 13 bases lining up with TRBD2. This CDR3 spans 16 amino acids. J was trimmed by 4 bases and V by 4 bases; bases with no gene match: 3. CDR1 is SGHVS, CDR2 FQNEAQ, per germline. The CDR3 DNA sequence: TGTGCCAGCAGCTCAGGACTAGCGGGAGTCACCGGGGAGCTGTTTTTT. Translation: CASSSGLAGVTGELFF.

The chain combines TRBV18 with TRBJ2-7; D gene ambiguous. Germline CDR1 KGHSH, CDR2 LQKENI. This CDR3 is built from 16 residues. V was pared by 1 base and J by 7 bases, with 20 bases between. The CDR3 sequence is CASSPLPEVRIGEQYF. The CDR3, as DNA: TGTGCCAGCTCACCACTACCGGAAGTGCGAATAGGAGAGCAGTACTTC.

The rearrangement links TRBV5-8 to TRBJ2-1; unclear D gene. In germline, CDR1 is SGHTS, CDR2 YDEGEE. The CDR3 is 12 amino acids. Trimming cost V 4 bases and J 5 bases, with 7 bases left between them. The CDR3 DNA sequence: TGTGCCAGCAGCCTAGGGAACAATGAGCAGTTCTTC. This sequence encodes CASSLGNNEQFF.

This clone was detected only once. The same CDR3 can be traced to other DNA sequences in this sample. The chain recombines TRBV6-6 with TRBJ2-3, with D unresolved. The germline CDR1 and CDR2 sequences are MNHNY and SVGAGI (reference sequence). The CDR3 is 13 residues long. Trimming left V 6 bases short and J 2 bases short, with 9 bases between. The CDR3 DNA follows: TGTGCCAGCAGGGCACCTTCCACAGATACGCAGTATTTT. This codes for CASRAPSTDTQYF.

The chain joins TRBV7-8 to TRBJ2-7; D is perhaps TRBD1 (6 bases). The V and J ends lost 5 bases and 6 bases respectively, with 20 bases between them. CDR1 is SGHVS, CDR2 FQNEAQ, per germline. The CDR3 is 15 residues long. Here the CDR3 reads CASSPPSVGAREQYF. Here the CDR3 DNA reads TGTGCCAGCAGCCCCCCGAGTGTGGGGGCTCGCGAGCAGTACTTC.

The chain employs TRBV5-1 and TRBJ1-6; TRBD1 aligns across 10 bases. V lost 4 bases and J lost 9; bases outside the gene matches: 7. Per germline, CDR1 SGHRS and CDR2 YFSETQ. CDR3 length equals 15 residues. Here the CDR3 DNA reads TGCGCCAGCAGCACAGGACAGGGGGAAGGTTCACCCCTCCACTTT. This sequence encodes CASSTGQGEGSPLHF.

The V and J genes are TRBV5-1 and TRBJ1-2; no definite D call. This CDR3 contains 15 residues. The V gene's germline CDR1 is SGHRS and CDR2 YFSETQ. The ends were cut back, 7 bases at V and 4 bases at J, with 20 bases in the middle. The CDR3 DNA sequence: TGCGCCAGCGCCGGATCAGTGAGCAGCGGCTATGGCTACACCTTC. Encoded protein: CASAGSVSSGYGYTF.